This T cell receptor beta chain was identified during a study of cytomegalovirus exposure and HLA in healthy donors. General study findings and limits: The classifier reportedly diagnosed cytomegalovirus status with high specificity and sensitivity.

Of note for this clone: The antigen remains undetermined.

Looked up from germline, CDR1 is SGHDT and CDR2 is YYEEEE. V shed 3 bases, J shed 7 bases, and the junction held 8 bases outside the gene matches. This CDR3 contains 16 residues. Researchers ran the PCR with 60 Vbeta and 13 Jbeta primers. Using immunoSEQ multiplex PCR, the repertoire was profiled, and TCRdb retains in-frame clones only, with some absent. The sample yields 150,000 to 200,000 clones, around 77% seen once. Input material: PBMCs. The receptor was isolated from a man between 60 and 70 years old in good health and CMV-seronegative. J is TRBJ1-6 and V is TRBV5-6, with 9 bases aligning to TRBD1. The CDR3 sequence is CASSSLMGQGNSPLHF. The CDR3 region has the DNA TGTGCCAGCAGCTCGCTGATGGGACAGGGAAATTCACCCCTCCACTTT.